The next 30 T cell receptor beta chains were all read from a single sample in a study of blood T cell repertoires in COVID-19. Data came from immunoSEQ multiplex PCR; TCRdb stores just in-frame clones and leaves some out. The sample holds around 310,000 clones, 90% seen once. The sequenced sample consisted of peripheral blood. The receptors derive from a woman in her thirties or forties with COVID-19, enrolled during active disease.

This clone was counted a single time. The V call is TRBV28, the J call TRBJ2-3; D may be TRBD1 (5 bases). CDR3 length: 14 residues. The germline V gene encodes CDR1 MDHEN and CDR2 SYDVKM. Trimming removed 4 bases from V and 7 bases from J, with 15 bases in between. CDR3 sequence: CASSSRTPPYTQYF. Here the CDR3 DNA reads TGTGCCAGCAGTTCGCGGACACCACCCTATACGCAGTATTTT.

The V call is TRBV18, the J call TRBJ1-1; 7 nucleotides match TRBD1. Losses at the gene ends were 2 bases for V and 2 bases for J; bases not matched to a gene: 11. This CDR3 contains 17 residues. From germline, CDR1 is KGHSH and CDR2 LQKENI. CDR3 protein: CASSPVLGGAGNTEAFF. CDR3 in DNA: TGTGCCAGCTCACCAGTCTTAGGGGGCGCGGGAAACACTGAAGCTTTCTTT.

The chain employs TRBV7-2 and TRBJ2-1, with 13 positions matching TRBD2. Trimming cost V 5 bases and J 7 bases; bases outside gene matches: 17. In germline, CDR1 is SGHTA, CDR2 FQGNSA. This CDR3 region has 19 residues. CDR3 amino acids: CASSPPETARTSGRNEQFF. DNA for the CDR3: TGTGCCAGCAGCCCCCCAGAGACTGCTAGGACTAGCGGGAGAAATGAGCAGTTCTTC.

The chain is built from TRBV7-2 and TRBJ1-5; possibly TRBD1 for D (6 bases). V lost 7 bases, J lost 1 base, and 17 bases lay in between. Germline-derived CDR1 and CDR2 are SGHTA and FQGNSA. The CDR3 has 16 residues. This chain's CDR3 is CASTQWGPGSNQPQHF. CDR3 sequence (DNA): TGTGCCAGCACCCAATGGGGGCCCGGGAGCAATCAGCCCCAGCATTTT.

The chain recombines TRBV9 with TRBJ2-2, with D perhaps matching TRBD2 (5 bases). Germline values: CDR1 SGDLS, CDR2 YYNGEE. Trimming took off 1 base at V and 3 bases at J, with 10 bases between the two ends. This CDR3 comprises 15 residues. CDR3 in amino acids: CASSVRGSDTGELFF. The DNA for the CDR3 is TGTGCCAGCAGCGTACGAGGGTCGGACACCGGGGAGCTGTTTTTT.

V usage is TRBV4-3 and J usage is TRBJ1-4, with D possibly TRBD1 on 5 matching bases. V was pared by 0 bases and J by 2 bases, with 19 bases between. CDR3 length: 19 residues. The germline V gene has CDR1 LGHNA and CDR2 YSLEER. The CDR3 here is CASSQERGGGTGTNEKLFF. The CDR3 DNA follows: TGCGCCAGCAGCCAAGAACGCGGGGGGGGAACGGGGACTAATGAAAAACTGTTTTTT.

The rearrangement links TRBV27 to TRBJ2-1; 8 positions match TRBD1. Looked up from germline, CDR1 is MNHEY and CDR2 is SMNVEV (reference sequence). Trimming at V came to 3 bases and at J to 9 bases, leaving 1 base not matched to a gene. This CDR3 contains 12 residues. The chain's CDR3 is CASSFTGGEQFF. The CDR3 coding sequence is TGTGCCAGCAGTTTTACAGGGGGTGAGCAGTTCTTC.

The rearrangement links TRBV27 to TRBJ1-2; maybe TRBD1 (6 bases). The V end was cut by 2 bases, the J end by 5 bases, with 15 bases between. Germline V gives CDR1 MNHEY, CDR2 SMNVEV (reference sequence). The CDR3 spans 15 residues. CDR3 in DNA: TGTGCCAGCAGTTTAGGGGGGGGCGCCCATTATGGCTACACCTTC. As protein: CASSLGGGAHYGYTF.

The chain uses TRBV19 and TRBJ1-5, with unresolved D. CDR3 length: 15 residues. From germline, CDR1 is LNHDA and CDR2 SQIVND (reference sequence). V was cut by 1 base and J by 3 bases, with 10 bases left in between. The CDR3 region is CASSIAGVHNQPQHF. CDR3 DNA sequence: TGTGCCAGTAGTATAGCCGGGGTGCACAATCAGCCCCAGCATTTT.

This chain connects TRBV9 to TRBJ1-6; 9 positions agree with TRBD1. CDR3 length: 17 residues. Germline V lookup: CDR1 SGDLS, CDR2 YYNGEE. J lost 1 base, V lost 3 bases, and 5 bases had no gene match. CDR3 amino acids: CASSDGQGRSYNSPLHF. CDR3 nucleotides: TGTGCCAGCAGCGATGGACAGGGGAGATCCTATAATTCACCCCTCCACTTT.

The chain couples TRBV7-2 to TRBJ2-3; 7 nucleotides match TRBD1. Trimming removed 2 bases from V and 8 bases from J; junction bases left unmatched: 7. Germline-derived CDR1 and CDR2 are SGHTA and FQGNSA. The CDR3 has 14 amino acids. CDR3 DNA sequence: TGTGCCAGCAGCTTATCAGGGGGTGGCGGTACGCAGTATTTT. It yields the protein CASSLSGGGGTQYF.

This clone was seen a handful of times. Other DNA sequences of this sample code for an identical CDR3. The chain employs TRBV28 and TRBJ1-5; no clear D gene. V was shortened by 5 bases and J by 7 bases, with 9 bases between the two germline ends. CDR1 is MDHEN and CDR2 is SYDVKM in the germline V gene. This CDR3 has 12 amino acids. Here the CDR3 DNA reads TGTGCCAGCAGTCCTACGGGGCAGCCCCAGCATTTT. Protein sequence: CASSPTGQPQHF.

The chain recombines TRBV9 with TRBJ2-4, with D uncertain. Trimming pared 0 bases from V and 7 bases from J, leaving 8 bases between. The CDR3 has 13 residues. Germline CDR1 reads SGDLS; CDR2 reads YYNGEE. CDR3 amino acids: CASSVDEWNIQYF. CDR3 DNA sequence: TGTGCCAGCAGCGTAGATGAGTGGAACATTCAGTACTTC.

The chain recombines TRBV5-6 with TRBJ2-3, with D possibly TRBD1 on 7 matching bases. V lost 5 bases and J 4 bases, leaving 26 bases between the germline ends. Per the germline V gene, CDR1 is SGHDT and CDR2 is YYEEEE. This CDR3 region has 18 residues. CDR3 protein: CASRTGTVLIGGADTQYF. The DNA for the CDR3 is TGTGCCAGCAGGACCGGGACAGTCCTCATCGGGGGCGCAGATACGCAGTATTTT. Filled out from reference TRBV5-6 and TRBJ2-3, the complete variable domain reads DAGVTQSPTHLIKTRGQQVTLRCSPKSGHDTVSWYQQALGQGPQFIFQYYEEEERQRGNFPDRFSGHQFPNYSSELNVNALLLGDSALYLCASRTGTVLIGGADTQYFGPGTRLTVL.

The V and J genes are TRBV24-1 and TRBJ2-3; D is perhaps TRBD2 (6 bases). The V gene's germline CDR1 is KGHDR and CDR2 SFDVKD. The V end was cut by 5 bases, the J end by 3 bases, with 20 bases between. The CDR3 loop spans 17 amino acids. CDR3 nucleotide sequence: TGTGCCACCAGTGCCCCCCGAGAATCCGGGAGAACAGATACGCAGTATTTT. As protein: CATSAPRESGRTDTQYF.

The chain is built from TRBV6-5 and TRBJ2-4; a possible D gene is TRBD1 (6 bases). Trimming removed 1 base from V and 11 bases from J, with 18 bases in between. The germline V gene encodes CDR1 MNHEY and CDR2 SVGAGI. The CDR3 runs 15 residues. The CDR3 is CASSYLAGTKNFQYF. In DNA, the CDR3 is TGTGCCAGCAGTTACTTAGCCGGGACAAAGAATTTTCAGTACTTC.

V is TRBV27 and J is TRBJ1-1; TRBD1 matches at 7 bases. Germline-derived CDR1 and CDR2 are MNHEY and SMNVEV (reference sequence). V lost 10 bases and J lost 5; bases outside the gene matches: 7. CDR3 length: 12 residues. CDR3 DNA sequence: TGTGCCACCAAACAGGGGTTGACTGAAGCTTTCTTT. Translating it yields CATKQGLTEAFF.

The V gene is TRBV4-1, the J gene TRBJ1-6, with D unresolved. Germline V gives CDR1 MGHRA, CDR2 YSYEKL. V was clipped by 0 bases and J by 7 bases, with 10 bases between them. The CDR3 totals 15 residues. The CDR3 is CASSQDGLTNSPLHF. The CDR3 nucleotides read TGCGCCAGCAGCCAAGATGGCCTGACAAATTCACCCCTCCACTTT.

Details on this clone: At one end, the junction sequence differs from germline, possibly due to a read error. The V gene is TRBV18, the J gene TRBJ2-7; 9 bases fit TRBD1. Germline CDR1 and CDR2: KGHSH and LQKENI. CDR3 length: 14 residues. CDR3 residues: CASSNQNRGLGAHF. The CDR3 region has the DNA TGTGCCAGCTCCAACCAGAACAGGGGGCTAGGTGCCCACTTC.

The chain is built from TRBV9 and TRBJ2-2, with 11 bases that match TRBD2. The CDR3 spans 16 residues. CDR1 and CDR2 (germline): SGDLS, YYNGEE. J gave up 5 bases and V 2 bases, and 5 bases lay outside the gene matches. CDR3 in amino acids: CASSVSGRASTGELFF. CDR3 coding DNA: TGTGCCAGCAGCGTTAGCGGGAGGGCCTCGACCGGGGAGCTGTTTTTT.

This chain links TRBV12-3 or TRBV12-4 with TRBJ1-2; TRBD1 is a possible D gene (5 bases). The V end was cut by 2 bases, the J end by 7 bases, with 11 bases between. This CDR3 has 13 amino acids. DNA for the CDR3: TGTGCCAGCAGTTTACGGGGGGTGGCTGGCTACACCTTC. Protein: CASSLRGVAGYTF.

CDR3 sequence reads: CASSYDVTGSGEQYF. The CDR3 DNA sequence: TGTGCCAGCAGTTATGATGTGACAGGGTCAGGCGAGCAGTACTTC. The V call is TRBV6-5, the J call TRBJ2-7; 7 nucleotides line up with TRBD1. In germline, CDR1 is MNHEY, CDR2 SVGAGI. V was pared by 3 bases and J by 6 bases, with 11 bases of the junction left unmatched. CDR3 length: 15 residues.

This sequence joins TRBV28 and TRBJ1-5; weak D call: TRBD1 (5 bases). Trimming stripped 5 bases from V and 2 bases from J, with 13 bases between. The V gene's germline CDR1 is MDHEN and CDR2 SYDVKM. The CDR3 extends over 15 amino acids. CDR3 nucleotides: TGTGCCAGCAGTCCTGCAGGGTCGGGCAATCAGCCCCAGCATTTT. This codes for CASSPAGSGNQPQHF.

J is TRBJ1-3 and V is TRBV10-3; 7 nucleotides agree with TRBD1. The V segment lost 6 bases and the J segment 0 bases; nucleotides outside the gene matches: 8. The CDR3 is 16 amino acids. In germline, CDR1 is ENHRY, CDR2 SYGVKD. The chain's CDR3 is CAIRGQLVLSGNTIYF. Here the CDR3 DNA reads TGTGCCATCAGGGGACAGTTAGTTCTCTCTGGAAACACCATATATTTT.

In its sample, this clone was seen a few times. The chain recombines TRBV27 with TRBJ1-6; D not resolved. This CDR3 is built from 15 residues. The germline V gene has CDR1 MNHEY and CDR2 SMNVEV (reference sequence). V lost 3 bases, J lost 4 bases, and 10 bases lay in between. In nucleotides, the CDR3 is TGTGCCAGCAGTTTTACTACGGAGTATAATTCACCCCTCCACTTT. Its translation: CASSFTTEYNSPLHF.

V is TRBV5-6 and J is TRBJ2-5; no clear D gene. Germline CDR1 is SGHDT and CDR2 is YYEEEE. Deletions cut 3 bases from V and 5 bases from J, with 14 bases between. CDR3 length: 14 residues. This CDR3 is CASSSGGLEETQYF. The DNA of the CDR3 is TGTGCCAGCAGCTCCGGCGGTCTCGAGGAGACCCAGTACTTC.

A note on this clone: Other DNA sequences in this sample translate to the same CDR3. The chain is built from TRBV19 and TRBJ1-5; D is undetermined. Germline V CDR1 and CDR2: LNHDA, SQIVND (reference sequence). Between the trimmed V and J ends, which lost 3 bases and 5 bases, there was a span of 11 bases. The CDR3 consists of 14 residues. The CDR3 loop is CASSIGQVYQPQHF. In DNA, the CDR3 is TGTGCCAGTAGTATTGGTCAGGTATATCAGCCCCAGCATTTT.

The chain combines TRBV28 with TRBJ2-1, with a weak D call TRBD2 (6 bases). The V end was cut by 8 bases, the J end by 4 bases, with 15 bases between. The germline CDR1 and CDR2 sequences are MDHEN and SYDVKM. This CDR3 comprises 14 residues. The CDR3, as DNA: TGTGCCAGCGGACGACTAGGGAAATACAATGAGCAGTTCTTC. Its translation: CASGRLGKYNEQFF.

V usage is TRBV7-2 and J usage is TRBJ2-2; maybe TRBD2 (5 bases). This CDR3 has 14 residues. V lost 2 bases and J lost 3, with 7 bases in between. CDR1 and CDR2 (germline): SGHTA, FQGNSA. CDR3 loop: CASSLSRDTGELFF. The DNA of the CDR3 is TGTGCCAGCAGCTTATCGAGGGACACCGGGGAGCTGTTTTTT.

With respect to this clone: Other DNA sequences in the sample encode the same CDR3. The rearrangement links TRBV3-1 (or the pseudogene TRBV3-2) to TRBJ2-5; TRBD1 agrees at 7 bases. Trimming took 6 bases from V and 5 from J; bases not matched to a gene: 6. The germline CDR1 and CDR2 sequences are LGHDT and YNNKEL (reference sequence). The CDR3 loop spans 13 amino acids. CDR3 nucleotides: TGTGCCAGCAGTCCCAGGGGGTCTGAGACCCAGTACTTC. Amino acids: CASSPRGSETQYF.